This TCR beta chain came from a study of post-analysis software for immune sequencing data. Looking at the study overall: Relapsing-remitting, secondary progressive and progressive-relapsing multiple sclerosis were all included among the disease courses. Study results and caveats: Among 5 or 6 TRBV segments more frequent in patients than controls were TRBV5-6, TRBV5-1 and TRBV20-1.

Between the trimmed V and J ends, which lost 3 bases and 1 base, there was a span of 12 bases. Germline V gene data show CDR1 as SGHTA and CDR2 as FQGNSA. The CDR3 loop spans 15 amino acids. This clonotype has a handful of counts. Its antigen remains unknown. Presence of unique molecular identifiers characterized the TCR beta cDNA libraries. In TCRdb, the PCR reads were re-called with MiXCR into one record per CDR3 protein. Among about 540,000 distinct CDR3 sequences listed, roughly 34% were seen once. The sequencing input was blood. This TCR came from a girl younger than 18 with multiple sclerosis. This sequence joins TRBV7-2 and TRBJ2-5; D is ambiguous. The CDR3 is CASSFSRMAQETQYF. The CDR3 nucleotides read TGTGCCAGCAGCTTTTCCAGGATGGCCCAAGAGACCCAGTACTTC. The variable domain in full, with the rest retrieved from reference TRBV7-2 and TRBJ2-5, is GAGVSQSPSNKVTEKGKDVELRCDPISGHTALYWYRQSLGQGLEFLIYFQGNSAPDKSGLPSDRFSAERTGGSVSTLTIQRTQQEDSAVYLCASSFSRMAQETQYFGPGTRLLVL.